This TCR beta chain was observed in a study of T cell responses to AZD1222 COVID-19 vaccine. Study-level points and caveats: Repertoire sampling happened only post peak T cell response. Spike regions recognized by vaccine-associated CD4 TCRs spanned the protein, led by 160-218 and 743-854.

Profiled with immunoSEQ multiplex PCR; TCRdb holds only in-frame clones, not every one. The sample carries around 83,000 clones, approximately 85% recorded once. Germline lookup yields CDR1 SNHLY and CDR2 FYNNEI. V lost 2 bases to trimming and J lost 7 bases; unmatched junction nucleotides: 7. This CDR3 has 15 residues. As for this clone: The antigen remains undetermined.

The gene calls are TRBV2 and TRBJ1-5; TRBD1 aligns across 8 bases. This specimen was peripheral blood, taken on day 0 of AZD1222 vaccination. This TCR derives from an adult in good health. The CDR3 reads CASSEQGAGSQPQHF. The CDR3, as DNA: TGTGCCAGCAGTGAACAGGGGGCAGGGTCCCAGCCCCAGCATTTT.